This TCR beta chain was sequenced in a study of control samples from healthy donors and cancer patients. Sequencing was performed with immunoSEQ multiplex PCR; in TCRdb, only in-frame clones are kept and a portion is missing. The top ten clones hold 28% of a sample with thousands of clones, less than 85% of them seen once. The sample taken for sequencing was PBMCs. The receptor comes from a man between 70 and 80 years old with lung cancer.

In DNA form, the CDR3 reads TGTGCCAGCAGCGTAAACGTTGCCAGCTCCTACGAGCAGTACTTC. Translation gives CASSVNVASSYEQYF. This rearrangement joins TRBV9 to TRBJ2-7; D gene uncertain. V gave up 1 base and J gave up 0 bases, with 11 bases separating them. CDR3 length: 15 amino acids. CDR1 SGDLS and CDR2 YYNGEE come from the germline V gene.